These T cell receptor beta chains were read from a single sample in a study of T cell clones after liver transplantation. Libraries were prepared by immunoSEQ multiplex PCR; TCRdb keeps only in-frame clonotypes and omits some of them. This sample yields some 45,000 clones, of which around 83% are seen a single time; 2% to 3% belongs to the top ten. This material consisted of CD4+ T cells from blood, taken 24 months after liver transplant. These receptors were collected from a human patient who received a liver transplant. The graft donor may have given rise to some T cells. Both conserved end residues are part of each CDR3. A D gene is named only where the DNA matches it firmly. The size of a clone is reported for some rows only, either as once, few or many, or as a class for expanded clones.

TGTGCCATTTCGAGCTCTGGGGCCAACGTCCTGACTTTC	CAISSSGANVLTF	TRBV27	TRBJ2-6	13	NA	few
TGCGCCACCAGCAGAGAAGGCGTGATAGCCGGGGCCAAAAACATTCAGTACTTC	CATSREGVIAGAKNIQYF	TRBV15	TRBJ2-4	18	NA	once
TGTGCCAGCAGTTACGTAAGGACAGGGTCCTACGAGCAGTACTTC	CASSYVRTGSYEQYF	TRBV6-5	TRBJ2-7	15	TRBD1	few
TGTGCCAGCAGTGACTGGGGGGGTTGGGAAGCTTTCTTT	CASSDWGGWEAFF	TRBV2	TRBJ1-1	13	NA	few
TGTGCCAGTAGCTCACAGGGGTTAGCTAACTATGGCTACACCTTC	CASSSQGLANYGYTF	TRBV19	TRBJ1-2	15	TRBD1	NA
TGCGCCAGCAGCCAAACGCCACGGACAGTTACTGAGCAGTTCTTC	CASSQTPRTVTEQFF	TRBV4-1	TRBJ2-1	15	NA	NA
TGTGCCAGCAGCTCCAACAGGGGGACATATGGCTACACCTTC	CASSSNRGTYGYTF	TRBV7-2	TRBJ1-2	14	TRBD1	NA
TGCAGCGGTTCTAGCGGGGGGCTCCCCGCGGACAATGAGCAGTTCTTC	CSGSSGGLPADNEQFF	TRBV29-1	TRBJ2-1	16	TRBD2	NA
TGTGCCAGCAGCACCCGAAGCGGGAACCGCGATGAGCAGTTCTTC	CASSTRSGNRDEQFF	TRBV11-1	TRBJ2-1	15	TRBD2	NA
TGCGCCAGCAGCTTGGCGGGAGGGCCAGGAGATACGCAGTATTTT	CASSLAGGPGDTQYF	TRBV5-1	TRBJ2-3	15	TRBD2	NA
TGTGCCAGCAGCAGCCAGAGGAACGAGCAGTACTTC	CASSSQRNEQYF	TRBV7-2	TRBJ2-7	12	NA	NA
TGTGCCAGCAGCTACCGGAATGAGCAGTTCTTC	CASSYRNEQFF	TRBV7-8	TRBJ2-1	11	NA	NA
TGTGCCAGCAGCTTGGTTCGGCGGACAAGGGAAGAGACCCAGTACTTC	CASSLVRRTREETQYF	TRBV5-4	TRBJ2-5	16	NA	NA
TGTGCCAGTAGTGGAACAGCCACCGGGGAGCTGTTTTTT	CASSGTATGELFF	TRBV19	TRBJ2-2	13	NA	NA
TGTGCCAGCAGCTCGATGACTAGCGGGGCAGAGACCCAGTACTTC	CASSSMTSGAETQYF	TRBV7-3	TRBJ2-5	15	TRBD2	NA
TGCGCCAGCAGCCAAGTAGGGAGGGGCCGGGAGACCCAGTACTTC	CASSQVGRGRETQYF	TRBV4-3	TRBJ2-5	15	TRBD2	NA
TGTGCCAGCAGCCTCGACAGGGAGGTATATAATTCACCCCTCCACTTT	CASSLDREVYNSPLHF	TRBV11-1	TRBJ1-6	16	TRBD1	NA
TGTGCCAGTAGTGGTGACCACTCCTACGAGCAGTACTTC	CASSGDHSYEQYF	TRBV19	TRBJ2-7	13	NA	NA
TGTGCCAGCAGCCATGCAAGGGACCGTCGCTACGAGCAGTACTTC	CASSHARDRRYEQYF	TRBV14	TRBJ2-7	15	NA	NA
TGTGCCACCTCGAAGGGCCTGAGTGAAAAACTGTTTTTT	CATSKGLSEKLFF	TRBV15	TRBJ1-4	13	NA	few
TGTGCCAGCAGCCTGGTCAGTAGGAACACTGAAGCTTTCTTT	CASSLVSRNTEAFF	TRBV11-2	TRBJ1-1	14	NA	NA
TGTGCCAGCAGCTTAATCGGGGCCGGCACTGAAGCTTTCTTT	CASSLIGAGTEAFF	TRBV7-8	TRBJ1-1	14	NA	NA
TGTGCCAGCAGCTTACGGGGGAGCGACTATGAGGATGAGCAGTTCTTC	CASSLRGSDYEDEQFF	TRBV7-2	TRBJ2-1	16	NA	few
TGTGCCAGCAGTTATACTGGGACTAGCGGGAGGGCCGCCTACGAGCAGTACTTC	CASSYTGTSGRAAYEQYF	TRBV6-9	TRBJ2-7	18	TRBD2	NA